The TCR beta chain described here comes from a study of T cells in Graves' hyperthyroidism and ophthalmopathy. Amplification yielded TCR beta CDR3 regions, with RNA transcripts as the source. The TCR CDR3 was amplified in a first-round RT-PCR using the HTBI primer set. TCRdb re-analysed the multiplex PCR reads in MiXCR, keeping a single row per CDR3 protein. The sample contains roughly 300,000 distinct CDR3 sequences, 11% to 15% of which appear only once. The V gene end was trimmed by 3 bases and the J gene end by 6 bases; junction bases not matched to a gene: 1. CDR1 and CDR2 (germline): LGHNA, YNFKEQ. CDR3 length: 15 amino acids. Each patient was aged 18 to 65 and had newly diagnosed hyperthyroidism of under 2 months' duration.

This TCR came from a young woman with Graves' hyperthyroidism. J is TRBJ2-1 and V is TRBV4-2, with 14 bases matching TRBD2. Sequences were obtained from blood. The CDR3 reads CASSHGTSGSNEQFF. CDR3 DNA sequence: TGTGCCAGCAGCCACGGGACTAGCGGGAGCAATGAGCAGTTCTTC.